This paragraph reports one T cell receptor beta chain. The record originates from a study of blood T cell repertoires in COVID-19. For the study at large: The samples span acute and convalescent COVID-19 from the United States, Italy and Spain. PBMCs, B-cell-depleted T cells, or T cells were the source of the cDNA or gDNA that made up the material.

Source study methods: The authors estimated nucleated cell counts from reference gene primer amplification. Sequencing used immunoSEQ multiplex PCR; TCRdb keeps in-frame clones, though not all of them. That table supplies the V and J calls and clone size; D and trimming were determined from the DNA. Altogether around 460,000 clones are present, around 90% being singletons, with the ten largest covering 0.8% to 0.9%. Patients of the Seattle cohort, enrolled during active infection, were followed longitudinally. With V trimmed by 4 bases and J by 9 bases, 9 bases remained unmatched. From germline, CDR1 is MNHNS and CDR2 SASEGT. CDR3 size: 16 residues.

The material sequenced was peripheral blood. This sequence was found in a man aged 18 to 30 with COVID-19, enrolled during active disease. J is TRBJ2-2 and V is TRBV6-1, with 12 positions matching TRBD1. DNA of the CDR3: TGTGCCAGCAGTGTGCTTCCGGGACAGGGGGCCAGGGAGCTGTTTTTT. Protein: CASSVLPGQGARELFF.